The clone carrying this TCR beta chain has at least ten counts. The antigen remains undetermined. These data are taken from a study of molecular identifiers for immune sequencing clone quantification. The study, taken as a whole, reports: Clones that had above 20 RNA copies took up over 97% of effector molecules but under 1% in naive cells.

Germline V gene sequence: CDR1 SGHNT, CDR2 YYREEE (reference sequence). The CDR3 consists of 15 residues. With V trimmed by 4 bases and J by 5 bases, 6 bases remained unmatched. MiXCR, applied by TCRdb to the PCR reads, yields one record per CDR3 protein. The data hold tens of thousands of distinct CDR3 sequences, with approximately 24% observed a single time. Isolation of naive CD8 T cells was achieved by sorting on a CD8+CD4-CCR7+CD45RA+ phenotype. This clonotype originated in a human donor in good health. Some libraries in this study had Jurkat cell RNA spiked in. This sequence joins TRBV5-4 and TRBJ2-7, with 13 positions matching TRBD2. The sequenced sample was naive CD8+ T cells from blood, with Jurkat cell RNA spiked in. Sample subset: FACS-sorted CD8+CD4-CCR7+CD45RA+ naive T cells. CDR3 sequence reads: CASSLGLAGEDEQYF. Here the CDR3 DNA reads TGTGCCAGCAGCCTAGGACTAGCGGGAGAGGACGAGCAGTACTTC. The variable domain in full, with the rest retrieved from reference TRBV5-4 and TRBJ2-7, is ETGVTQSPTHLIKTRGQQVTLRCSSQSGHNTVSWYQQALGQGPQFIFQYYREEENGRGNFPPRFSGLQFPNYSSELNVNALELDDSALYLCASSLGLAGEDEQYFGPGTRLTVT.